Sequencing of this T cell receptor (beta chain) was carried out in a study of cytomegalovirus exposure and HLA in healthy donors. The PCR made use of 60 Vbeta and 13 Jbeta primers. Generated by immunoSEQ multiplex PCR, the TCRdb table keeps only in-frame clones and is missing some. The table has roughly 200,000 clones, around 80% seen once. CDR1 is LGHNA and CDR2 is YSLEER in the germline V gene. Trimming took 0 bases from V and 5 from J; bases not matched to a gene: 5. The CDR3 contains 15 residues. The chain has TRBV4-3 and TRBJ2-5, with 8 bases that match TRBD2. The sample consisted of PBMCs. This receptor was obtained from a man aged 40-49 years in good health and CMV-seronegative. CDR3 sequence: CASSQESGRGETQYF. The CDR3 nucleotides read TGCGCCAGCAGCCAAGAAAGCGGGAGAGGCGAGACCCAGTACTTC.